A selection of T cell receptor beta chains follows, all from one sample in a study of blood T cell repertoires in COVID-19. Only in-frame clones appear in the TCRdb table, and some are missing; sequencing was by immunoSEQ multiplex PCR. The table includes over 200,000 clones, around nine tenths detected once. Sequenced input: PBMCs or T cells enriched from blood (not recorded which). These receptors came from a man aged 25-40 years who had recovered from COVID-19. The CDR3 runs from the conserved cysteine through the conserved F or W. D genes are given only for firm matches. Size is stated for part of the rows, as once, few or many counts, or as a class when the clone is expanded.

d_gene	j_gene	abundance	v_gene	CDR3aa	CDR3nt
TRBD1	TRBJ2-1	.	TRBV7-9	CASSLWDRGVLEQFF	TGTGCCAGCTCCCTGTGGGACAGGGGTGTGCTTGAGCAGTTCTTC
.	TRBJ2-5	.	TRBV7-2	CASSLSRETQYF	TGTGCCAGCAGCTTGAGTCGGGAGACCCAGTACTTC
.	TRBJ2-7	.	TRBV3-1/TRBV3-2	CASSQGRQTYEQYF	TGTGCCAGCAGCCAAGGGCGACAGACCTACGAGCAGTACTTC
.	TRBJ1-2	.	TRBV6-5	CASSYGAGGYTF	TGTGCCAGCAGTTACGGCGCGGGGGGCTACACCTTC
.	TRBJ2-2	.	TRBV6-1	CASSATGTHNTGELFF	TGTGCCAGCAGTGCAACCGGGACACATAACACCGGGGAGCTGTTTTTT
TRBD1	TRBJ1-5	few	TRBV27	CASSPLQGLLYQPQHF	TGTGCCAGCAGTCCTCTACAGGGGCTACTCTATCAGCCCCAGCATTTT
.	TRBJ2-7	few	TRBV19	CASSTQLTDHEQYF	TGTGCCAGTAGTACCCAACTGACAGATCACGAGCAGTACTTC
TRBD1	TRBJ1-4	.	TRBV19	CASSLRTGGVLGEKLFF	TGTGCCAGTAGTCTACGGACAGGGGGGGTGCTTGGTGAAAAACTGTTTTTT
TRBD1	TRBJ1-2	.	TRBV4-3	CASSQDRDSFYGYTF	TGCGCCAGCAGCCAAGACCGGGACAGTTTCTATGGCTACACCTTC
TRBD2	TRBJ2-7	.	TRBV28	CASSLPPTSGRAYEQYF	TGTGCCAGCAGTTTACCCCCAACTAGCGGGAGGGCCTACGAGCAGTACTTC
.	TRBJ2-3	once	TRBV4-1	CASSQEEVSLTDTQYF	TGCGCCAGCAGCCAAGAAGAAGTCAGTCTCACAGATACGCAGTATTTT
TRBD1	TRBJ1-1	.	TRBV5-1	CASSLADRQTTEAFF	TGCGCCAGCAGCTTAGCGGACAGGCAAACTACTGAAGCTTTCTTT
.	TRBJ2-7	once	TRBV7-3	CASSLRGGDEQYF	TGTGCCAGCAGCCTCAGAGGGGGAGACGAGCAGTACTTC
.	TRBJ2-7	.	TRBV28	CASSLTHLSSYEQYF	TGTGCCAGCAGTTTGACTCACCTAAGCTCCTACGAGCAGTACTTC
TRBD1	TRBJ2-5	few	TRBV10-1	CASKGAFPVGQQETQYF	TGCGCCAGCAAGGGGGCCTTTCCGGTTGGACAGCAAGAGACCCAGTACTTC
TRBD1	TRBJ1-2	.	TRBV18	CASSPTGQLEYGYTF	TGTGCCAGCTCACCAACGGGACAGTTAGAATATGGCTACACCTTC
TRBD2	TRBJ2-7	.	TRBV5-1	CASSSMPGLSTYEQYF	TGCGCCAGCAGTTCCATGCCGGGACTATCCACTTACGAGCAGTACTTC
TRBD1	TRBJ2-3	.	TRBV27	CASSFRGLTDTQYF	TGTGCCAGCAGTTTCAGGGGGCTCACAGATACGCAGTATTTT
.	TRBJ2-1	.	TRBV11-1	CASTSTSGEQFF	TGTGCCAGCACCTCTACGAGTGGTGAGCAGTTCTTC
.	TRBJ2-7	.	TRBV5-1	CASSLALSYGVSYEQYF	TGCGCCAGCAGCTTGGCCTTGTCCTACGGGGTTTCCTACGAGCAGTACTTC
.	TRBJ1-1	few	TRBV15	CATSRVRGEGTEAFF	TGTGCCACCAGCAGGGTACGCGGGGAGGGCACTGAAGCTTTCTTT
.	TRBJ1-2	.	TRBV19	CASKPGTDHGYTF	TGTGCCAGTAAACCAGGAACCGACCATGGCTACACCTTC
.	TRBJ2-1	.	TRBV7-2	CASSFASYNEQFF	TGTGCCAGCAGCTTCGCCAGTTACAATGAGCAGTTCTTC
TRBD2	TRBJ2-3	.	TRBV12-3/TRBV12-4	CASTGGRTDTQYF	TGTGCCAGTACGGGGGGGCGCACAGATACGCAGTATTTT
TRBD2	TRBJ2-3	.	TRBV6-5	CASRLTSTPDTQYF	TGTGCCAGCAGACTGACTAGCACCCCAGATACGCAGTATTTT
.	TRBJ1-4	.	TRBV6-5	CASSRLQTNEKLFF	TGTGCCAGCAGCCGACTTCAAACTAATGAAAAACTGTTTTTT
TRBD1	TRBJ2-1	.	TRBV10-3	CATSPDRGLSGRGEQFF	TGTGCCACCAGCCCGGACAGGGGCCTTTCTGGTCGCGGTGAGCAGTTCTTC
.	TRBJ1-2	.	TRBV6-6	CASSHDRPYGYTF	TGTGCCAGCAGTCATGACAGACCATATGGCTACACCTTC
TRBD1	TRBJ2-1	.	TRBV11-3	CASSKLDRVNEQFF	TGTGCCAGCAGCAAACTAGACAGGGTGAATGAGCAGTTCTTC
TRBD1	TRBJ2-1	.	TRBV10-1	CASSDKSSRQGALSYNEQFF	TGCGCCAGCAGTGATAAATCATCACGACAGGGGGCTCTATCCTACAATGAGCAGTTCTTC
.	TRBJ2-2	.	TRBV9	CASSFGAVRDSGELFF	TGTGCCAGCAGCTTTGGGGCAGTCAGGGACTCCGGGGAGCTGTTTTTT
.	TRBJ2-7	.	TRBV5-8	CASSSWTYTTSYEQYF	TGTGCCAGCAGCTCCTGGACTTACACAACATCCTACGAGCAGTACTTC
.	TRBJ2-5	.	TRBV3-1/TRBV3-2	CASSQEGSSVTQYF	TGTGCCAGCAGCCAAGAGGGTAGCTCTGTGACCCAGTACTTC
.	TRBJ1-5	.	TRBV4-1	CASSHGAKDNQPQHF	TGCGCCAGCAGCCATGGGGCCAAAGACAATCAGCCCCAGCATTTT
TRBD1	TRBJ1-1	.	TRBV6-4	CASTIQGAMNTEAFF	TGTGCCAGCACGATACAGGGGGCTATGAACACTGAAGCTTTCTTT
.	TRBJ1-2	.	TRBV5-6	CASSLESTGRYYGYTF	TGTGCCAGCAGCTTGGAAAGTACAGGGCGGTACTATGGCTACACCTTC
TRBD1	TRBJ2-7	.	TRBV11-1	CASRRQGLGYEQYF	TGTGCCAGCAGGAGACAGGGCCTTGGATACGAGCAGTACTTC
.	TRBJ2-7	.	TRBV7-2	CASSLVAVGTYSYEQYF	TGTGCCAGCAGCTTAGTAGCGGTCGGAACCTACTCCTACGAGCAGTACTTC
.	TRBJ2-7	few	TRBV4-3	CASSQDPQTETYEQYF	TGCGCCAGCAGCCAAGATCCCCAGACGGAGACCTACGAGCAGTACTTC
TRBD1	TRBJ1-4	.	TRBV5-4	CASSGTDRGDNEKLFF	TGTGCCAGCAGCGGAACGGACAGGGGAGATAATGAAAAACTGTTTTTT
.	TRBJ1-5	.	TRBV5-5	CASTSGGQPNQPQHF	TGTGCCAGCACCTCTGGAGGACAGCCAAATCAGCCCCAGCATTTT
TRBD1	TRBJ1-2	.	TRBV5-5	CASSPPDRDYGYTF	TGTGCCAGCAGCCCCCCGGACAGGGACTATGGCTACACCTTC
.	TRBJ1-1	.	TRBV20-1	CSARSYTEAFF	TGCAGTGCTAGATCCTACACTGAAGCTTTCTTT
.	TRBJ1-5	once	TRBV28	CASIPPGGNQPQHF	TGTGCCAGCATCCCCCCCGGGGGGAATCAGCCCCAGCATTTT
TRBD1	TRBJ2-1	.	TRBV25-1	CASRGQGGMYNEQFF	TGTGCCAGCAGAGGACAGGGAGGAATGTACAATGAGCAGTTCTTC
.	TRBJ1-1	.	TRBV19	CASSRREAVTEAFF	TGTGCCAGTAGTCGACGGGAAGCGGTAACTGAAGCTTTCTTT
TRBD1	TRBJ1-5	.	TRBV3-1/TRBV3-2	CASSQGTGAINSNQPQHF	TGTGCCAGCAGCCAAGGGACAGGGGCGATAAATAGCAATCAGCCCCAGCATTTT
TRBD2	TRBJ2-3	.	TRBV9	CASSVVIAGDTDTQYF	TGTGCCAGCAGCGTAGTTATAGCGGGGGACACAGATACGCAGTATTTT
.	TRBJ2-5	.	TRBV19	CASSIPSTETQYF	TGTGCCAGTAGTATTCCGAGTACAGAGACCCAGTACTTC
.	TRBJ2-7	.	TRBV3-1/TRBV3-2	CASSTTYEQYF	TGCGCCAGCAGCACAACCTACGAGCAGTACTTC
.	TRBJ2-2	.	TRBV21-1	CASRIDRGRGNHTGELFF	TGTGCCAGCAGGATTGACAGGGGCCGGGGGAACCACACCGGGGAGCTGTTTTTT
TRBD2	TRBJ2-3	.	TRBV7-2	CASSSGTSGGGGRSTQYF	TGTGCCAGCAGCTCCGGGACTAGCGGGGGTGGCGGGCGTAGTACGCAGTATTTT
.	TRBJ2-5	.	TRBV12-2	CASRLAGPGVETQYF	TGTGCAAGTCGCTTAGCTGGACCGGGGGTGGAGACCCAGTACTTC
.	TRBJ1-4	.	TRBV5-5	CASSFVGHNEKLFF	TGTGCCAGCAGCTTTGTGGGACACAATGAAAAACTGTTTTTT